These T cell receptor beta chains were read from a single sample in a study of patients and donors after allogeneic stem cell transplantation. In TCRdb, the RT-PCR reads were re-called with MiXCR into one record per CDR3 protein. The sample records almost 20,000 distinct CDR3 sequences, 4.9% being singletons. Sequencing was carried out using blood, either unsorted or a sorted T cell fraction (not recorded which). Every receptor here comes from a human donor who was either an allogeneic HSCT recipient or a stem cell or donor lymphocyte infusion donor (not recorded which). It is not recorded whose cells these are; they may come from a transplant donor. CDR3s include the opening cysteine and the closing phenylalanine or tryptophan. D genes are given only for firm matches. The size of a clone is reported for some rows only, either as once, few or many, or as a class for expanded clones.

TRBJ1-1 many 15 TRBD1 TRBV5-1 TGCGCCAGCAGCTTGGCACCAGACAGGGGGTCTGAAGCTTTCTTT CASSLAPDRGSEAFF
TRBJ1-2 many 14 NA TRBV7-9 TGTGCCAGCAGCTTAAGAGGGCTTAACTATGGCTACACCTTC CASSLRGLNYGYTF
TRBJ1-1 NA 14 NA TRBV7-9 TGTGCCAGCAGCTCGTGGACAGCCCACACTGAAGCTTTCTTT CASSSWTAHTEAFF
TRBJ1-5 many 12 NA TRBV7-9 TGTGCCAGCAGTTTACAGGGAAGGCCCCAGCATTTT CASSLQGRPQHF
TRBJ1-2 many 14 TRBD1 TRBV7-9 TGTGCCAGCAGCCTATGGACAGGGGCATATGGCTACACCTTC CASSLWTGAYGYTF
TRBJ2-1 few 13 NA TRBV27 TGTGCCAGCAGTCCCCACGGGGGCAATGAGCAGTTCTTC CASSPHGGNEQFF
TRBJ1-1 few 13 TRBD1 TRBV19 TGTGCCAGTACCGCACAGGGGGACACTGAAGCTTTCTTT CASTAQGDTEAFF
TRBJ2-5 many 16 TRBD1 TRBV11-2 TGTGCCAGCAGCTTAGCTGGGACAGGGGGCCAAGAGACCCAGTACTTC CASSLAGTGGQETQYF
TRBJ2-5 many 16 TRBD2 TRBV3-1 TGTGCCAGCAGCCAACAACTAGCGGGGGTCGGAGAGACCCAGTACTTC CASSQQLAGVGETQYF
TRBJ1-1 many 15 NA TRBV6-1 TGTGCCAGCTTTCGCCCGGGACGGCTGAACACTGAAGCTTTCTTT CASFRPGRLNTEAFF
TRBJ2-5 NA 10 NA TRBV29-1 TGCAGCGACCTCCAAGAGACCCAGTACTTC CSDLQETQYF
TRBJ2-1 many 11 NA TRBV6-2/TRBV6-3 TGTGCCAGCACGCAAGGGACTGAGCAGTTCTTC CASTQGTEQFF
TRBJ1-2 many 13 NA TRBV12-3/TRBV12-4 TGTGCCAGCAGTTCAGGGTTTGACTATGGCTACACCTTC CASSSGFDYGYTF
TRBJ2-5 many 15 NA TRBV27 TGTGCCAGCAGTCCCTTTTACATAAGGGGGAAGACCCAGTACTTC CASSPFYIRGKTQYF
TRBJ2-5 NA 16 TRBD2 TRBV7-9 TGTGCCAGCAGCTCCCCTAGCGGGAGGGCCGGGGAGACCCAGTACTTC CASSSPSGRAGETQYF
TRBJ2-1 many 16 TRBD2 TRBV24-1 TGTGCCACCAGTGGACTAGCTGCGAGCTCCTACAATGAGCAGTTCTTC CATSGLAASSYNEQFF
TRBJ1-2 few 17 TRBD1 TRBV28 TGTGCCAGCACCTCGGGGGGGCAGGGGGGCGGTAACTATGGCTACACCTTC CASTSGGQGGGNYGYTF